This is a list of T cell receptor beta chains from one sample in a study of cytomegalovirus exposure and HLA in healthy donors. Assay used: immunoSEQ multiplex PCR; TCRdb lists only in-frame clones, some missing. Of around 130,000 clones in the sample, about 80% are singletons; the top ten hold 1%. Sequencing used PBMCs. The receptors here all came from a man aged 35 to 55 in good health and CMV-seronegative. CDR3s include the opening cysteine and the closing phenylalanine or tryptophan. The D gene is left open where the match is weak. Some rows mark clone size as missing; the rest say once, few, many or name a class of expanded clone.

D gene	clone size	V gene	J gene	CDR3 DNA	CDR3 protein
TRBD2	-	TRBV5-1	TRBJ2-2	TGCGCCAGCAGCCCTGGGACTAGGAGCGGCGGGGAGCTGTTTTTT	CASSPGTRSGGELFF
-	-	TRBV28	TRBJ2-3	TGTGCCAGCAGTAACACAGGGAAGAGGGATACGCAGTATTTT	CASSNTGKRDTQYF
TRBD1	-	TRBV19	TRBJ2-6	TGTGCCAGTAGTAGAGGGGACAGGGCTGGGGCCAACGTCCTGACTTTC	CASSRGDRAGANVLTF
TRBD1	-	TRBV5-6	TRBJ1-1	TGTGCCAGCAGCGGGGACAGGGGGACTAACACTGAAGCTTTCTTT	CASSGDRGTNTEAFF
-	-	TRBV6-1	TRBJ2-1	TGTGCCAGCAGTGATCCAATCGCTGGAACAGGGAGGGGGCAGTTCTTC	CASSDPIAGTGRGQFF
-	few	TRBV6-5	TRBJ2-5	TGTGCCAGCAGTTTCGGTGGGGCAGGGGAAGGGGAGACCCAGTACTTC	CASSFGGAGEGETQYF
TRBD2	-	TRBV28	TRBJ2-7	TGTGCCAGCACCCGCGGTGGACTAGAGGGAGATTACGAGCAGTACTTC	CASTRGGLEGDYEQYF
TRBD2	-	TRBV5-4	TRBJ2-1	TGTGCCAGCAGCCGAGGGTGGGGAGCGGGGGAACTCAATGAGCAGTTCTTC	CASSRGWGAGELNEQFF
-	-	TRBV15	TRBJ1-3	TGTGCCACCGTTAGCTCTGGAAACACCATATATTTT	CATVSSGNTIYF
-	-	TRBV19	TRBJ2-7	TGTGCCAGTAAATCGAACGTAGACTACGAGCAGTACTTC	CASKSNVDYEQYF
TRBD2	-	TRBV4-2	TRBJ2-3	TGTGCCAGCAGCCGGCGGGAGCGGTCTGATACGCAGTATTTT	CASSRRERSDTQYF
-	-	TRBV30	TRBJ1-5	TGTGCCTGGAGTGCAGGGGTTGGGCAGCCCCAGCATTTT	CAWSAGVGQPQHF
-	-	TRBV5-1	TRBJ2-5	TGCGCCAGCAGCCAGGTCCAAGAGACCCAGTACTTC	CASSQVQETQYF
-	few	TRBV7-2	TRBJ2-2	TGTGCCAGCAGCTTAGGGCTTGCGAACACCGGGGAGCTGTTTTTT	CASSLGLANTGELFF
TRBD1	-	TRBV12-5	TRBJ2-5	TGTGCTAGTGGGCTAGGGACAGGGGGGACAGAGACCCAGTACTTC	CASGLGTGGTETQYF
TRBD1	-	TRBV5-1	TRBJ2-3	TGCGCCAGCAGCCCGTCCCCGGGACAGGGGTCGACGCAGTATTTT	CASSPSPGQGSTQYF
-	-	TRBV28	TRBJ1-5	TGTGCCAGCAGCCAGGGAGGTAGCAATCAGCCCCAGCATTTT	CASSQGGSNQPQHF
-	-	TRBV6-5	TRBJ2-7	TGTGCCAGCAGGGGGGGACAGAGAGGAATATACGAGCAGTACTTC	CASRGGQRGIYEQYF
TRBD2	-	TRBV7-6	TRBJ2-3	TGTGCCAGCAGCCCAATAGGTGGACTAGCGGGAGCAACAGATACGCAGTATTTT	CASSPIGGLAGATDTQYF
TRBD2	few	TRBV7-9	TRBJ2-7	TGTGCCAGCAGCGTCGGAGCGGGATTTTCATACGAGCAGTACTTC	CASSVGAGFSYEQYF
-	-	TRBV5-1	TRBJ2-1	TGCGCCAGCAGCTTGGAATTTTCTACTCCCAAGTTCTTC	CASSLEFSTPKFF
-	-	TRBV6-1	TRBJ2-7	TGTGCCAGCAGTGAAGCTCACAACCCCTCTTTTCGGTACTTC	CASSEAHNPSFRYF
TRBD2	-	TRBV19	TRBJ2-1	TGTGCCAGTACTTTAGGGGCTAGCGGGGGTCGTGAGCAGTTCTTC	CASTLGASGGREQFF
TRBD2	-	TRBV2	TRBJ2-2	TGTGCCAGCGGGGCTAGCGGGGGATATACCGGGGAGCTGTTTTTT	CASGASGGYTGELFF
-	-	TRBV18	TRBJ2-3	TGTGCCAGCTCACCGGGGGCGCCAGATACGCAGTATTTT	CASSPGAPDTQYF
-	-	TRBV5-4	TRBJ2-1	TGTGCCAGCAGCTCGACAGCAGCAAATGAGCAGTTCTTC	CASSSTAANEQFF
TRBD2	once	TRBV2	TRBJ2-7	TGTGCCAGCAGTGAAACTAGCGGGAGGGCAGGCGAGCAGTACTTC	CASSETSGRAGEQYF
-	-	TRBV11-2	TRBJ2-7	TGTGCCAGCAGCCCCTCCAGGGGCTCCTACGAGCAGTACTTC	CASSPSRGSYEQYF
TRBD2	once	TRBV5-1	TRBJ2-7	TGCGCCAGCAGCTTGGGACTAGCGGGGTTATACGAGCAGTACTTC	CASSLGLAGLYEQYF
-	-	TRBV28	TRBJ1-1	TGTGCCAGCGTGAGGTATGGAGCAGCTTTCTTT	CASVRYGAAFF
TRBD1	-	TRBV4-1	TRBJ2-7	TGCGCCAGCAGCCAAGATCCGCAGGGGGTCTACGAGCAGTACTTC	CASSQDPQGVYEQYF
-	-	TRBV2	TRBJ1-1	TGTGCCAGCAACCGACACCCGAACACTGAAGCTTTCTTT	CASNRHPNTEAFF
TRBD1	-	TRBV6-5	TRBJ2-7	TGTGCCAGCAGGCCCGGGACAGGGATCTACGAGCAGTACTTC	CASRPGTGIYEQYF
TRBD1	-	TRBV5-1	TRBJ2-3	TGCGCCAGCAGCACTGGACAGGGTTTGACAGATACGCAGTATTTT	CASSTGQGLTDTQYF
-	-	TRBV19	TRBJ2-7	TGTGCCAGTAGGCGGGGTGCCGAGCAGTACTTC	CASRRGAEQYF
TRBD2	-	TRBV11-3	TRBJ2-1	TGTGCCAGCAGCCCGACTAGCGGGGGGGTTGAGCAGTTCTTC	CASSPTSGGVEQFF